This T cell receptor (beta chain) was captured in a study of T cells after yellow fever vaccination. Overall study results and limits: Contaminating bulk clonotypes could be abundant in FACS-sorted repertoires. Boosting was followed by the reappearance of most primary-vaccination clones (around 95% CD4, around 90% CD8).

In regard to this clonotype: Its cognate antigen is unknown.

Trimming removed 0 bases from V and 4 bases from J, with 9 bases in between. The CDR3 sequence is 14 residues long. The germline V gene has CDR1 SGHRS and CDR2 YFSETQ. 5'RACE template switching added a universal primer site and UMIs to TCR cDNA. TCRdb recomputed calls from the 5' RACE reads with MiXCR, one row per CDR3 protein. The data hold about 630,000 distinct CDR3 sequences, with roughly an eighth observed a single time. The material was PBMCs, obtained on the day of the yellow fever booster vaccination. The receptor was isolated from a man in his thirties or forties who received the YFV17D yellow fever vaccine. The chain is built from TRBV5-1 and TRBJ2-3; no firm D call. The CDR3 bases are TGCGCCAGCAGCTTGGCCCGCCCCCCAGATACGCAGTATTTT. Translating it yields CASSLARPPDTQYF.